One sample yielded the 27 T cell receptor beta chains listed below, sequenced in a study of T cells in women clearing cervical HPV infection. Profiled with immunoSEQ multiplex PCR; TCRdb holds only in-frame clones, not every one. Its listing shows under 40,000 clones. What was sequenced was blood buffy coat. These receptors came from a woman between 18 and 69 years old with a cervical HPV16 infection that either progressed to CIN3+ or cleared (not recorded which).

CDR3 DNA (partial): TGTGCCAGCAGACTCGACAGGGCCGCAAATTCACCC. Translated: CASRLDRAANSP. The whole CDR3 protein reads CASRLDRAANSPLHF. The V call is TRBV7-2, the J call TRBJ1-6; TRBD1 aligns across 7 bases. The sequence runs out 3 residues before the end of the CDR3; the remainder is reconstructed from the germline J gene. There are 15 residues in the CDR3. Germline V gene sequence: CDR1 SGHTA, CDR2 FQGNSA. The V segment lost 6 bases and the J segment 7 bases; nucleotides outside the gene matches: 9.

To note about this clone: The CDR3 goes on 3 residues after the read ends, and that part is filled in from the germline J gene. The rearrangement joins TRBV6-2 or TRBV6-3 to TRBJ1-5; 8 bases are shared with TRBD1. The CDR3 totals 14 residues. V lost 6 bases, J lost 5 bases, and 6 bases stayed unmatched. Germline V gene data show CDR1 as MNHEY and CDR2 as SVGEGT. The CDR3 region is CASSPDRGDQPQHF. The sequenced CDR3 bases are TGTGCCAGCAGCCCTGACAGGGGTGATCAGCCC.

As regards this clone: Germline is not matched at one junction end, which may reflect a read error. The read ends 3 residues early relative to the CDR3; the germline J gene fills the gap. The sample holds other DNA sequences that translate to the same CDR3. This chain links TRBV2 with TRBJ1-3, with 7 nucleotides matching TRBD1. The CDR3 is made up of 14 amino acids. Germline V gene lookup returns CDR1 SNHLY and CDR2 FYNNEI. Incomplete CDR3 DNA: TGTGCCAGCAGTGCTGGGACAGCCGGAAACACA. Translation: CASSAGTAGNT. The whole CDR3 protein is CASSAGTAGNTIYF.

With regard to this clone: The read finishes 3 residues shy of the CDR3 end, and the germline J gene is used to complete it. V gene TRBV12-3 or TRBV12-4 combines with J gene TRBJ2-5; 8 bases agree with TRBD2. The CDR3 is 18 amino acids. The V and J ends lost 3 bases and 0 bases, in that order; junction bases with no gene match: 12. CDR3 sequence: CASSFRVAGGRYQETQYF. The DNA read from the CDR3 is TGTGCCAGCAGTTTCAGGGTGGCGGGGGGACGGTACCAAGAGACC.

About this clone itself: The read gets to within 3 residues of the CDR3 end, and the germline J gene fills in the rest. V and J are TRBV20-1 and TRBJ1-5; the match to TRBD1 covers 9 bases. From germline, CDR1 is DFQATT and CDR2 SNEGSKA (reference sequence). Trimming took 2 bases from V and 6 from J; bases not matched to a gene: 11. The CDR3 extends over 16 amino acids. CDR3 DNA (partial): TGCAGTGCTAGATCCTCCGGGACAGGGTCTGGTCAGCCC. Translation: CSARSSGTGSGQP. The entire CDR3 protein reads CSARSSGTGSGQPQHF.

As regards this clone: The CDR3 extends 3 residues past the end of the read, so its final part is completed from the germline J gene. The chain carries TRBV19 and TRBJ2-3; tentative D call: TRBD1 (6 bases). This CDR3 spans 14 amino acids. Germline V gene lookup returns CDR1 LNHDA and CDR2 SQIVND (reference sequence). The DNA read from the CDR3 is TGTGCCAGTAGTAGTAGGACCCCAGGGGAGACG. Translating gives CASSSRTPGET. The whole CDR3 sequence is CASSSRTPGETQYF.

In the case of this clone: The read ends 3 residues early relative to the CDR3; the germline J gene fills the gap. The chain recombines TRBV19 with TRBJ2-2; 9 nucleotides align to TRBD2. The germline gives CDR1 LNHDA, CDR2 SQIVND (reference sequence). This CDR3 has 15 residues. After removal of 2 bases from V and 3 bases from J, the junction contained 1 base not matched to a gene. The CDR3 reads CASSITSGYTGELFF. The part of the CDR3 DNA that was read is TGTGCCAGTAGTATAACTAGCGGGTACACCGGGGAG.

Concerning this clone: The read halts 3 residues ahead of the CDR3 end, with the missing end drawn from the germline J gene. The rearrangement joins TRBV20-1 to TRBJ2-7; 9 nucleotides line up with TRBD2. Germline V gene sequence: CDR1 DFQATT, CDR2 SNEGSKA (reference sequence). V dropped 6 bases and J dropped 6; count of bases not matched to a gene: 12. This CDR3 contains 14 residues. The part of the CDR3 DNA that was read is TGCAGTGCCCCTATTGGAGCGGGGGGCGGCGAG. It yields the protein CSAPIGAGGGE. The full CDR3 reads CSAPIGAGGGEQYF.

In the case of this clone: The read comes to an end 3 residues before the CDR3 does, leaving the germline J gene to fill in the end. The rearrangement uses TRBV7-2 and TRBJ1-2; tentatively, D is TRBD1 (5 bases). This CDR3 contains 15 residues. Germline values: CDR1 SGHTA, CDR2 FQGNSA. The CDR3 loop reads CASSILAGGTYDYTF. The part of the CDR3 DNA that was read is TGTGCCAGCAGCATCCTAGCGGGGGGGACCTACGAC.

Concerning this clone: The CDR3 is cut off 3 residues early in the read; its end comes from the germline J gene. The chain employs TRBV7-6 and TRBJ2-2, with a possible D match to TRBD2 (6 bases). This CDR3 has 17 amino acids. CDR1 is SGHVS, CDR2 FNYEAQ, per germline. The CDR3 loop is CASSPSTTGLINEKLFF. The covered CDR3 bases are TGTGCCAGCAGCCCTTCCACCACGGGACTCATTAATGAAAAG.

For this clone: The sequenced fragment ends 3 residues before the CDR3 boundary, so the rest is inferred from the germline J gene. V usage is TRBV19 and J usage is TRBJ2-1; weak D call: TRBD2 (6 bases). Germline V gene sequence: CDR1 LNHDA, CDR2 SQIVND (reference sequence). The CDR3 has 15 amino acids. Deletions cut 3 bases from V and 1 base from J, with 10 bases between. The DNA read from the CDR3 is TGTGCCAGTAGTATTCCGGGACTGTCCTACAATGAG. It yields the protein CASSIPGLSYNE. The whole CDR3 protein reads CASSIPGLSYNEQFF.

CDR3 bases read: TGTGCCAGCAGTCCCCGGGACAGTCTTTACGAC. Protein product: CASSPRDSLYD. The full CDR3 sequence reads CASSPRDSLYDYTF. V usage is TRBV6-2 or TRBV6-3 and J usage is TRBJ1-2, with 7 bases aligning to TRBD1. The read comes to an end 3 residues before the CDR3 does, leaving the germline J gene to fill in the end. Germline lookup yields CDR1 MNHEY and CDR2 SVGEGT. The CDR3 is made up of 14 amino acids.

As concerns this clone: The observed sequence ends 3 residues before the CDR3 terminus, with the missing tail filled in from the germline J gene. The rearrangement uses TRBV19 and TRBJ1-4, with 7 nucleotides matching TRBD1. Trimming cost V 4 bases and J 0 bases; bases outside gene matches: 2. Germline V gene data show CDR1 as LNHDA and CDR2 as SQIVND (reference sequence). This CDR3 spans 15 amino acids. CDR3 amino acids: CASSRQGATNEKLFF. Incomplete CDR3 DNA: TGTGCCAGTAGTAGGCAGGGGGCAACTAATGAAAAA. The whole variable domain, filled in from reference TRBV19 and TRBJ1-4, reads DGGITQSPKYLFRKEGQNVTLSCEQNLNHDAMYWYRQDPGQGLRLIYYSQIVNDFQKGDIAEGYSVSREKKESFPLTVTSAQKNPTAFYLCASSRQGATNEKLFFGSGTQLSVL.

About this clone itself: The CDR3 end lies 3 residues beyond the end of the read and is filled in from the germline J gene. V and J are TRBV3-1 (or the pseudogene TRBV3-2) and TRBJ2-5, with a possible D match to TRBD2 (7 bases). V was cut by 1 base and J by 4 bases, with 13 bases left in between. Germline CDR1 LGHDT, CDR2 YNNKEL (reference sequence). The CDR3 sequence is 15 residues long. The covered CDR3 bases are TGTGCCAGCAGCCAAGGATGGAGGGGGGGAGAGACC. Amino acid sequence: CASSQGWRGGET. The entire CDR3 is CASSQGWRGGETQYF.

Comment on this clone: The CDR3 extends 3 residues past the end of the read, so its final part is completed from the germline J gene. The chain joins TRBV5-6 to TRBJ1-5; D not certain. The CDR3 sequence is 15 residues long. With 2 bases removed from V and 4 bases from J, the gap between germline ends came to 13 bases. Germline CDR1 reads SGHDT; CDR2 reads YYEEEE. This CDR3 is CASSLRAVDNQPQHF. The covered CDR3 bases are TGTGCCAGCAGCTTAAGGGCAGTCGATAATCAGCCC.

A remark on this clone: The read finishes 3 residues shy of the CDR3 end, and the germline J gene is used to complete it. The J gene is TRBJ1-5, the V gene TRBV20-1, with D possibly matching TRBD1 (6 bases). Per germline, CDR1 DFQATT and CDR2 SNEGSKA (reference sequence). Trimming removed 5 bases from V and 4 bases from J, with 12 bases in between. The CDR3 sequence is 13 residues long. CDR3 bases read: TGCAGTGCTGGGACACCCCCGAATCAGCCC. This gives the protein CSAGTPPNQP. The full CDR3 reads CSAGTPPNQPQHF.

Of note for this clone: The read terminates 3 residues ahead of where the CDR3 ends, so the germline J gene completes it. This sequence joins TRBV7-2 and TRBJ2-2; 7 positions agree with TRBD2. CDR3 size: 15 residues. The germline gives CDR1 SGHTA, CDR2 FQGNSA. The CDR3 reads CASSLRGGVNSPLFF. The sequenced CDR3 bases are TGTGCCAGCAGCCTCCGCGGGGGTGTCAATTCACCG.

As to this clone: The read ends 3 residues before the CDR3 terminus; that terminus is restored from the germline J gene. V is TRBV7-3 and J is TRBJ2-1; a possible D gene is TRBD2 (6 bases). Germline V gene lookup returns CDR1 SGHTA and CDR2 FQGTGA. V lost 4 bases to trimming and J lost 2 bases, with 6 bases between them. The CDR3 sequence is 13 residues long. The CDR3 here is CASSSGAYNEQFF. The sequenced CDR3 bases are TGTGCCAGCAGCTCGGGGGCCTACAATGAG.

Worth noting for this clone: At one of its ends the junction is not consistent with the germline gene, which may arise from a read error. The read ends 3 residues shy of where the CDR3 ends; the end is completed using the germline J gene. J is TRBJ2-7 and V is TRBV7-8; the D is unclear. CDR3 length equals 13 residues. Germline assignment: CDR1 SGHVS and CDR2 FQNEAQ. CDR3 DNA (partial): TGTGCCAGCAGTTTAGAAGGTCCCTACGAG. Its protein is CASSLEGPYE. The CDR3 in full is CASSLEGPYEQYF.

To note about this clone: At one boundary the junction diverges from the germline segment, which might be a read error. The covered CDR3 bases are TGCGCCAGCAGCCCGGACTCTGGAAACACG. This codes for CASSPDSGNT. The whole CDR3 reads CASSPDSGNTIYF. The chain combines TRBV4-1 with TRBJ1-3; D remains unclear. The read stops 3 residues short of the end of the CDR3; the missing end is completed from the germline J gene. Germline V gene data show CDR1 as MGHRA and CDR2 as YSYEKL. This CDR3 comprises 13 residues.

As to this clone: Sequencing ends 3 residues short of the CDR3 end; the germline J gene provides the rest. The chain combines TRBV30 with TRBJ1-6; D is unclear. CDR1 is GTSNPN and CDR2 is SVGIG in the germline V gene (reference sequence). The CDR3 runs 13 residues. With 3 bases removed from V and 6 bases from J, the gap between germline ends came to 9 bases. The CDR3 loop is CAWSEKGNSPLHF. CDR3 DNA (partial): TGTGCCTGGAGCGAAAAGGGTAATTCACCC.

As for this clone: The DNA ends 3 residues before the CDR3 does, and the rest of the CDR3 is filled in from the germline J gene. The chain couples TRBV10-3 to TRBJ2-7; D is unresolved. V lost 6 bases to trimming and J lost 0 bases, with 12 bases between them. CDR3 length equals 14 residues. The germline gives CDR1 ENHRY, CDR2 SYGVKD. CDR3 sequence: CAISAEVSSYEQYF. The CDR3 DNA, read in part, is TGTGCCATCAGCGCAGAGGTAAGCTCCTACGAG.

Remarks on this clone: Read coverage stops 3 residues before the CDR3 terminus; the germline J gene supplies the remainder. The chain carries TRBV19 and TRBJ1-1; perhaps TRBD1 as D (5 bases). V lost 6 bases and J lost 0, with 14 bases in between. CDR3 length: 15 amino acids. Germline lookup yields CDR1 LNHDA and CDR2 SQIVND (reference sequence). CDR3 sequence reads: CASSGNWGVNTEAFF. CDR3 DNA (partial): TGTGCCAGTAGCGGAAACTGGGGGGTGAACACTGAA. Full variable domain (missing parts from reference TRBV19 and TRBJ1-1): DGGITQSPKYLFRKEGQNVTLSCEQNLNHDAMYWYRQDPGQGLRLIYYSQIVNDFQKGDIAEGYSVSREKKESFPLTVTSAQKNPTAFYLCASSGNWGVNTEAFFGQGTRLTVV.

With respect to this clone: The read ends 3 residues before the CDR3 terminus; that terminus is restored from the germline J gene. The J gene is TRBJ1-6, the V gene TRBV5-1; TRBD1 is a possible D gene (6 bases). CDR1 is SGHRS, CDR2 YFSETQ, per germline. Trimming left V 0 bases short and J 7 bases short, with 17 bases between. The CDR3 is made up of 17 amino acids. CDR3 bases read: TGCGCCAGCAGCTTGGTAGGGACATCCTCATCAAATTCACCC. Translating gives CASSLVGTSSSNSP. The CDR3 reads in full as CASSLVGTSSSNSPLHF.

Concerning this clone itself: The CDR3 goes on 3 residues after the read ends, and that part is filled in from the germline J gene. J is TRBJ2-6 and V is TRBV13; a weak D match, TRBD2 (5 bases). With 5 bases removed from V and 4 bases from J, the gap between germline ends came to 15 bases. CDR1 is PRHDT, CDR2 FYEKMQ, per germline (reference sequence). This CDR3 has 16 residues. The CDR3 loop reads CASSEGPVRGANVLTF. The CDR3 bases that were read are TGTGCCAGCAGCGAGGGCCCGGTGAGGGGGGCCAACGTC.

Worth noting for this clone: The sequenced fragment ends 3 residues before the CDR3 boundary, so the rest is inferred from the germline J gene. The V and J genes are TRBV10-3 and TRBJ2-5; the D gene is possibly TRBD2 (5 bases). The V end lost 0 bases, the J end lost 2 bases, and 7 bases lay between the germline ends. This CDR3 has 14 residues. Germline values: CDR1 ENHRY, CDR2 SYGVKD. The part of the CDR3 DNA that was read is TGTGCCATCAGTGAGTCGGCGGGTCAAGAGACC. It is translated as CAISESAGQET. The whole CDR3 sequence is CAISESAGQETQYF.

The CDR3 sequence: CAKTVYDRGYNEQFF. The sequenced CDR3 bases are TGTGCCAAAACGGTATACGACAGGGGCTACAATGAG. This chain connects TRBV30 to TRBJ2-1; TRBD1 matches 8 bases. The read finishes 3 residues shy of the CDR3 end, and the germline J gene is used to complete it. CDR1 and CDR2 (germline): GTSNPN, SVGIG (reference sequence). The V and J ends lost 8 bases and 3 bases, in that order; junction bases with no gene match: 12. The CDR3 length is 15 residues.